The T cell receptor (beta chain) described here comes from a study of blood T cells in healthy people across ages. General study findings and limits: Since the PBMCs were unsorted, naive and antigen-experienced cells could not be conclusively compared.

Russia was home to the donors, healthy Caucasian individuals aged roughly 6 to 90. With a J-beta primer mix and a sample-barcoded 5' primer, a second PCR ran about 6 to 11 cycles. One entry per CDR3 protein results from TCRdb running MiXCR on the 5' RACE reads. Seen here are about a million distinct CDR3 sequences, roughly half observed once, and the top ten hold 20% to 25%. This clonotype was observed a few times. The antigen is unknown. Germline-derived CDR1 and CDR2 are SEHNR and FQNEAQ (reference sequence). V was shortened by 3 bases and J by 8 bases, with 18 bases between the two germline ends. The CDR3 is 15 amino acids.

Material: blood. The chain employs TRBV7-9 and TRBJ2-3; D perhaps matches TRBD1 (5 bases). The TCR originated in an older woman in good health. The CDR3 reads CASSLAGPLVGTQYF. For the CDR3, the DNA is TGTGCCAGCAGCTTGGCAGGGCCATTGGTCGGTACGCAGTATTTT. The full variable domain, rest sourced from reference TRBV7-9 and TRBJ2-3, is DTGVSQNPRHKITKRGQNVTFRCDPISEHNRLYWYRQTLGQGPEFLTYFQNEAQLEKSRLLSDRFSAERPKGSFSTLEIQRTEQGDSAMYLCASSLAGPLVGTQYFGPGTRLTVL.